This T cell receptor (beta chain) derives from a study of T cell responses to AZD1222 COVID-19 vaccine. The V gene's germline CDR1 is LNHDA and CDR2 SQIVND (reference sequence). The CDR3 contains 13 residues. Trimming left V 2 bases short and J 5 bases short, with 7 bases between. Repertoires were generated with immunoSEQ multiplex PCR, while TCRdb's copy carries only in-frame clones and drops some. This table holds about 120,000 clones, over 75% found once. The chain recombines TRBV19 with TRBJ1-5; D is ambiguous. Source: peripheral blood, taken 28 days after the second dose of the MenACWY control vaccine. The TCR sequence derives from an adult who received the MenACWY meningococcal vaccine as a control. The chain's CDR3 is CASSIQDHQPQHF. The CDR3 DNA reads as TGTGCCAGTAGTATACAGGACCATCAGCCCCAGCATTTT.